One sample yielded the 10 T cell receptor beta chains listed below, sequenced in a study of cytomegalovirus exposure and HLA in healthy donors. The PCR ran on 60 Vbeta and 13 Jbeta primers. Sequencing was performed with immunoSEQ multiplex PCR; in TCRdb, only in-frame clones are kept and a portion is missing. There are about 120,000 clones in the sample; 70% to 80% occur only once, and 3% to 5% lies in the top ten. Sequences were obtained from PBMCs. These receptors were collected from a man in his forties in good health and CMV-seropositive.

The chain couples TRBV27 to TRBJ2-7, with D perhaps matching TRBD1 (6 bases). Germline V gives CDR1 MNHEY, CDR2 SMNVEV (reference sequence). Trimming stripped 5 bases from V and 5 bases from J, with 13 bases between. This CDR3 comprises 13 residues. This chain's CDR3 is CASSRRGHHEQYF. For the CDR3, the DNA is TGTGCCAGCAGTCGCAGGGGCCACCACGAGCAGTACTTC.

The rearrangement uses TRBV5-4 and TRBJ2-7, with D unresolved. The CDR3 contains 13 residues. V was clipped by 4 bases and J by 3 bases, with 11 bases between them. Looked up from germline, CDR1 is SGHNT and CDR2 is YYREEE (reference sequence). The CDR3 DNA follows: TGTGCCAGCAGCCACCAAACGGGCTACGAGCAGTACTTC. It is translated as CASSHQTGYEQYF. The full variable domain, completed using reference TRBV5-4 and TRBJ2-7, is ETGVTQSPTHLIKTRGQQVTLRCSSQSGHNTVSWYQQALGQGPQFIFQYYREEENGRGNFPPRFSGLQFPNYSSELNVNALELDDSALYLCASSHQTGYEQYFGPGTRLTVT.

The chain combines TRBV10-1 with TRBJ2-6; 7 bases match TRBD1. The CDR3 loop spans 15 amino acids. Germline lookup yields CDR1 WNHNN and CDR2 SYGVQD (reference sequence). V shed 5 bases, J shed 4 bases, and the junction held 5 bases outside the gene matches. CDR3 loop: CASSKGGSGANVLTF. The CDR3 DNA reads TGCGCCAGCAGTAAAGGGGGCTCCGGGGCCAACGTCCTGACTTTC.

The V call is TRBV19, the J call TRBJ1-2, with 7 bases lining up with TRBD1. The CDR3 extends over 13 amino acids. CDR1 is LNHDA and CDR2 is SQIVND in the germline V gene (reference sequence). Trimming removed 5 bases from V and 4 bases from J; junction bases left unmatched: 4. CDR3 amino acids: CASSGQEFYGYTF. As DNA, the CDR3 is TGTGCCAGTAGTGGACAGGAATTCTATGGCTACACCTTC.

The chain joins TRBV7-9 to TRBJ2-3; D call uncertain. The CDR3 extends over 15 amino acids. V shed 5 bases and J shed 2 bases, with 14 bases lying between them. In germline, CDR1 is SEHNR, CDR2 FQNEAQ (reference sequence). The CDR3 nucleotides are TGTGCCAGCAGCCTCTGGGCCAGAAACACAGATACGCAGTATTTT. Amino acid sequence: CASSLWARNTDTQYF. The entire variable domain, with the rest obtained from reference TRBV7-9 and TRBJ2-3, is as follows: DTGVSQNPRHKITKRGQNVTFRCDPISEHNRLYWYRQTLGQGPEFLTYFQNEAQLEKSRLLSDRFSAERPKGSFSTLEIQRTEQGDSAMYLCASSLWARNTDTQYFGPGTRLTVL.

This CDR3 reads CASSSGLAQETQYF. The CDR3 nucleotides read TGTGCCAGCAGCTCCGGACTAGCCCAGGAGACCCAGTACTTC. This chain connects TRBV7-9 to TRBJ2-5, with 8 bases lining up with TRBD2. Germline V gene data show CDR1 as SEHNR and CDR2 as FQNEAQ (reference sequence). V lost 4 bases and J lost 5; bases outside the gene matches: 6. This CDR3 contains 14 residues.

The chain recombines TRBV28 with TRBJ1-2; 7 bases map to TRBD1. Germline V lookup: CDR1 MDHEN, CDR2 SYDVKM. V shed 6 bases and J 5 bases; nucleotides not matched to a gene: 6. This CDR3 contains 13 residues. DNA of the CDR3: TGTGCCAGCAGACCCGGGACAGCTTATGGCTACACCTTC. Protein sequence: CASRPGTAYGYTF.

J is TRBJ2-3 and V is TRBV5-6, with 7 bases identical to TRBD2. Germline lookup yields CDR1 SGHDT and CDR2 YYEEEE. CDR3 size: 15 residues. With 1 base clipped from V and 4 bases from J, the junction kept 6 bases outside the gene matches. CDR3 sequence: CASSLSGNGADTQYF. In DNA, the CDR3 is TGTGCCAGCAGCTTGAGCGGGAACGGGGCAGATACGCAGTATTTT. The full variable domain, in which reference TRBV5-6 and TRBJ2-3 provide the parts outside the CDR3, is DAGVTQSPTHLIKTRGQQVTLRCSPKSGHDTVSWYQQALGQGPQFIFQYYEEEERQRGNFPDRFSGHQFPNYSSELNVNALLLGDSALYLCASSLSGNGADTQYFGPGTRLTVL.

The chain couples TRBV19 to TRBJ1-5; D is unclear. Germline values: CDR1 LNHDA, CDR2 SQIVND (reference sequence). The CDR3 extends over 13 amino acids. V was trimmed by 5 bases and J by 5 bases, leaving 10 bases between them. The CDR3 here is CASSLSVDQPQHF. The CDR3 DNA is TGTGCCAGTAGTCTGTCAGTGGATCAGCCCCAGCATTTT.

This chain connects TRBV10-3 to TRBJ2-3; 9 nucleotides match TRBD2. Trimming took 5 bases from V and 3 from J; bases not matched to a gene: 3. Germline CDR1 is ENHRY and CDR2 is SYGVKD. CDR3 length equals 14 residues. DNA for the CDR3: TGTGCCATCAGTTTTGGACTAGCGACAGATACGCAGTATTTT. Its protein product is CAISFGLATDTQYF.